Following are 21 T cell receptor beta chains from one sample sequenced in a study of blood T cells in healthy people across ages. Primers used in a second PCR of about 7 to 12 cycles were a sample-barcoded 5' primer and a J-beta primer mix. TCRdb itself ran the 5' RACE reads through MiXCR, one entry per CDR3 protein. The sample contains approximately 1,700,000 distinct CDR3 sequences, 35% to 50% of which appear only once. The specimen sequenced was blood. These receptors all stem from a human donor in good health.

The genes are TRBV2 and TRBJ2-5, with 7 bases lining up with TRBD1. The germline V gene encodes CDR1 SNHLY and CDR2 FYNNEI. The CDR3 has 11 residues. V shed 11 bases and J 2 bases; nucleotides not matched to a gene: 2. The CDR3: CARQGQETQYF. As DNA, the CDR3 is TGTGCCCGACAGGGTCAAGAGACCCAGTACTTC. The variable domain in full, completed from reference TRBV2 and TRBJ2-5, reads EPEVTQTPSHQVTQMGQEVILRCVPISNHLYFYWYRQILGQKVEFLVSFYNNEISEKSEIFDDQFSVERPDGSNFTLKIRSTKLEDSAMYFCARQGQETQYFGPGTRLLVL.

The rearrangement links TRBV5-4 to TRBJ2-6; maybe TRBD2 (6 bases). Germline CDR1 reads SGHNT; CDR2 reads YYREEE (reference sequence). With 6 bases removed from V and 0 bases from J, the gap between germline ends came to 16 bases. The CDR3 contains 17 residues. Here the CDR3 reads CASMSGGSFSGANVLTF. Written as DNA, the CDR3 is TGTGCCAGCATGTCTGGGGGGTCCTTCTCTGGGGCCAACGTCCTGACTTTC.

This chain connects TRBV4-3 to TRBJ1-5, with D possibly TRBD1 on 6 matching bases. The CDR3 consists of 13 residues. V dropped 1 base and J dropped 8 bases, with 9 bases sitting between them. The germline V gene encodes CDR1 LGHNA and CDR2 YSLEER. The chain's CDR3 is CASSQVRGKPQHF. The CDR3 DNA reads as TGCGCCAGCAGCCAAGTCAGGGGAAAGCCCCAGCATTTT.

V and J are TRBV30 and TRBJ1-2; a weak D match, TRBD1 (5 bases). The V and J ends lost 1 base and 2 bases respectively, with 5 bases between them. CDR1 and CDR2 from the germline V gene are GTSNPN and SVGIG (reference sequence). The CDR3 has 12 amino acids. The CDR3 DNA follows: TGTGCCTGGAGTGACAGGAACTATGGCTACACCTTC. Its translation is CAWSDRNYGYTF.

As concerns this clonotype: Germline and junction disagree at one end, which may indicate a read error. The V call is TRBV5-1, the J call TRBJ2-4; no clear D gene. Looked up from germline, CDR1 is SGHRS and CDR2 is YFSETQ. The CDR3 loop spans 13 amino acids. In DNA form, the CDR3 reads TGCGCCAGCAGAAGGGAATCCAAAAACATTCTGTACTTC. Protein: CASRRESKNILYF.

This clonotype was counted ten times or more. V usage is TRBV4-2 and J usage is TRBJ2-5, with 9 bases matching TRBD1. Trimming took 0 bases from V and 5 from J; bases not matched to a gene: 4. There are 15 residues in the CDR3. Germline CDR1 is LGHNA and CDR2 is YNFKEQ. As DNA, the CDR3 is TGTGCCAGCAGCCAAGACCACAGGGGGCTGGAGACCCAGTACTTC. Protein product: CASSQDHRGLETQYF.

The rearrangement uses TRBV24-1 and TRBJ2-3, with D unresolved. Germline loops: CDR1 KGHDR, CDR2 SFDVKD. This CDR3 region has 13 residues. Trimming pared 5 bases from V and 2 bases from J, leaving 7 bases between. The CDR3 DNA sequence: TGTGCCACCAGTGCCCCCTACACAGATACGCAGTATTTT. Its translation is CATSAPYTDTQYF.

The rearrangement joins TRBV20-1 to TRBJ1-4; TRBD1 matches at 7 bases. This CDR3 spans 14 amino acids. The J segment lost 7 bases and the V segment lost 5 bases, leaving 10 bases of the junction unmatched. Germline CDR1 and CDR2: DFQATT and SNEGSKA (reference sequence). CDR3 sequence reads: CSAHGTDHSEKLFF. The DNA for the CDR3 is TGCAGTGCTCACGGGACAGATCATAGTGAAAAACTGTTTTTT.

The V and J genes are TRBV28 and TRBJ2-7, with a tentative D call TRBD2 (6 bases). The V end was cut by 3 bases, the J end by 6 bases, with 15 bases between. The germline V gene encodes CDR1 MDHEN and CDR2 SYDVKM. The CDR3 covers 14 residues. CDR3 bases: TGTGCCAGCAGTTTTGGAGGGGCGCAGGCCGAGCAGTACTTC. Encoded protein: CASSFGGAQAEQYF.

DNA for the CDR3: TGCGCCAGCAGCTTGTGCCCCGACAGGGGGGGTGGCTACACCTTC. Translated: CASSLCPDRGGGYTF. This chain connects TRBV5-1 to TRBJ1-2; TRBD1 matches 9 bases. Germline values: CDR1 SGHRS, CDR2 YFSETQ. Losses at the gene ends were 1 base for V and 7 bases for J; bases not matched to a gene: 8. This CDR3 contains 15 residues.

The chain employs TRBV10-3 and TRBJ2-5; 7 nucleotides line up with TRBD2. In germline, CDR1 is ENHRY, CDR2 SYGVKD. Losses at the gene ends were 4 bases for V and 5 bases for J; bases not matched to a gene: 13. This CDR3 is 16 amino acids long. Here the CDR3 reads CAISGAGREGAETQYF. CDR3 sequence (DNA): TGTGCCATCAGTGGGGCAGGGAGGGAAGGTGCGGAGACCCAGTACTTC.

The sample holds a few counts of this clonotype. The chain carries TRBV7-2 and TRBJ2-4, with 9 bases that match TRBD2. CDR1 SGHTA and CDR2 FQGNSA come from the germline V gene. The CDR3 runs to 18 residues. Trimming at V came to 3 bases and at J to 8 bases, leaving 17 bases not matched to a gene. CDR3 DNA sequence: TGTGCCAGCAGCTTCATCCCCTCTAGGCGGGGGGGGCCTGACATTCAGTACTTC. It yields the protein CASSFIPSRRGGPDIQYF.

The chain has TRBV24-1 and TRBJ2-1; D is possibly TRBD2 (7 bases). Germline V gives CDR1 KGHDR, CDR2 SFDVKD. The CDR3 covers 16 residues. The germline V and J ends were trimmed by 6 bases and 8 bases, with 22 bases remaining between them. The CDR3 reads CATSPANREGIDEQFF. The CDR3 region has the DNA TGTGCCACCAGTCCGGCGAACAGGGAGGGAATCGATGAGCAGTTCTTC.

In regard to this clonotype: Its ends do not fully match the called genes, so a read error is possible. V and J are TRBV28 and TRBJ2-3; the match to TRBD1 covers 8 bases. This CDR3 comprises 14 residues. Germline V CDR1 and CDR2: MDHEN, SYDVKM. The CDR3 sequence: CASSLQGASDAQYF. The CDR3 coding sequence is TGTGCCAGCAGTTTACAGGGGGCGTCAGATGCGCAGTATTTT.

This rearrangement joins TRBV20-1 to TRBJ2-1, with 10 positions matching TRBD2. Germline-derived CDR1 and CDR2 are DFQATT and SNEGSKA (reference sequence). CDR3 length: 18 amino acids. J gave up 7 bases and V 1 base, and 16 bases lay outside the gene matches. The CDR3 DNA sequence: TGCAGTGCTAGAGCATCCGGGACTAGCGAGGTTTGGGTGAATGAGCAGTTCTTC. The encoded protein is CSARASGTSEVWVNEQFF.

The rearrangement uses TRBV6-2 or TRBV6-3 and TRBJ1-1; D ambiguous. The germline V gene has CDR1 MNHEY and CDR2 SVGEGT. Trimming left V 8 bases short and J 5 bases short, with 15 bases between. The CDR3 totals 13 residues. The CDR3 sequence: CASALTPGTEAFF. CDR3 DNA: TGTGCCAGCGCATTGACACCCGGAACTGAAGCTTTCTTT.

The rearrangement links TRBV20-1 to TRBJ1-2; no reliable D call. The ends were cut back, 3 bases at V and 2 bases at J, with 16 bases in the middle. The CDR3 runs to 15 residues. Germline CDR1 DFQATT, CDR2 SNEGSKA (reference sequence). The CDR3 nucleotides are TGCAGTGCTAGCCCGACCGGGGTAGGAAACTATGGCTACACCTTC. It is translated as CSASPTGVGNYGYTF.

In its sample, this clonotype was seen a few times. The genes are TRBV20-1 and TRBJ2-7; 9 bases match TRBD1. This CDR3 spans 15 amino acids. The germline V gene has CDR1 DFQATT and CDR2 SNEGSKA (reference sequence). V was clipped by 5 bases and J by 1 base; unmatched bases: 9. This chain's CDR3 is CSAQPGQGTSYEQYF. The CDR3 DNA follows: TGCAGTGCTCAGCCGGGACAGGGAACTTCCTACGAGCAGTACTTC.

This clonotype was counted only a few times. The rearrangement uses TRBV6-5 and TRBJ2-7; 8 bases align to TRBD2. This CDR3 spans 16 amino acids. The trim removed 5 bases at V and 0 bases at J, leaving 9 bases unmatched. Germline values: CDR1 MNHEY, CDR2 SVGAGI. The CDR3 DNA sequence: TGTGCCAGCAGTCTTTACCCGGGAGGGCCCTCCTACGAGCAGTACTTC. As protein: CASSLYPGGPSYEQYF.

This rearrangement joins TRBV6-2 or TRBV6-3 to TRBJ2-7, with TRBD1 as a possible D gene (6 bases). The CDR3 is made up of 15 amino acids. With 5 bases removed from V and 3 bases from J, the gap between germline ends came to 17 bases. CDR1 and CDR2 from the germline V gene are MNHEY and SVGEGT. CDR3 sequence (DNA): TGTGCCAGCAGTAAAGGGACAAGTTCCGGCTACGAGCAGTACTTC. Encoded protein: CASSKGTSSGYEQYF.

This chain joins TRBV7-3 and TRBJ2-1; D is unresolved. This CDR3 comprises 14 residues. CDR1 SGHTA and CDR2 FQGTGA come from the germline V gene. The V end lost 5 bases, the J end lost 0 bases, and 8 bases lay between the germline ends. The CDR3 region has the DNA TGTGCCAGCAGCCCCGCTGCCTCCTACAATGAGCAGTTCTTC. This sequence encodes CASSPAASYNEQFF. The complete variable domain, with remaining parts taken from reference TRBV7-3 and TRBJ2-1, reads GAGVSQTPSNKVTEKGKYVELRCDPISGHTALYWYRQSLGQGPEFLIYFQGTGAADDSGLPNDRFFAVRPEGSVSTLKIQRTERGDSAVYLCASSPAASYNEQFFGPGTRLTVL.